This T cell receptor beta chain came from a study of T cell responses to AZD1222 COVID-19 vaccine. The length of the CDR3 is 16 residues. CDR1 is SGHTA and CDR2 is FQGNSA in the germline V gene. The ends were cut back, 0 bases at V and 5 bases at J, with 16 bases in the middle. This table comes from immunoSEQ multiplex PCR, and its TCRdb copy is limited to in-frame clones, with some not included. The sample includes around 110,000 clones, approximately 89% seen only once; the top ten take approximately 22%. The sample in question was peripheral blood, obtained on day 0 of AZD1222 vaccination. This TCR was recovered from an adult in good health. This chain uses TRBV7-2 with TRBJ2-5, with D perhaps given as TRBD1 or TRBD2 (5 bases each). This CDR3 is CASSLASRGLGETQYF. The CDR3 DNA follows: TGTGCCAGCAGCTTAGCGTCGAGGGGCTTGGGGGAGACCCAGTACTTC.